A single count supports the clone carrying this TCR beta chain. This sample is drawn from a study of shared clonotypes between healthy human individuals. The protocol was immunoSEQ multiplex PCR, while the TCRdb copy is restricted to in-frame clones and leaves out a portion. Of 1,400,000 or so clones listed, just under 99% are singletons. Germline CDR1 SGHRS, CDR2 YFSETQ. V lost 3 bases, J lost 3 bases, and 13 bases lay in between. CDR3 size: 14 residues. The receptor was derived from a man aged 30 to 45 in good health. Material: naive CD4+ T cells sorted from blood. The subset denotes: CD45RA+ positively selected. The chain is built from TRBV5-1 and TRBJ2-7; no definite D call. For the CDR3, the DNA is TGCGCCAGCAGCTGGGATCCCTACCACTACGAGCAGTACTTC. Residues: CASSWDPYHYEQYF.